This T cell receptor beta chain emerged from a study of vaccination and CD4 T cells after COVID-19. Study-wide context: Control wells got either CEFX epitopes, HIV-1 Nef peptides, or no peptide at all.

Cultured CD4+ T cell DNA was sequenced using the Oncomine TCR Beta short-read assay. In TCRdb, the PCR reads were re-called with MiXCR into one record per CDR3 protein. The sample includes 20,000 to 25,000 distinct CDR3 sequences, around 45% of them seen just once. Germline values: CDR1 MGHDK, CDR2 SYGVNS. The CDR3 is made up of 15 amino acids. Trimming took 2 bases from V and 6 from J, leaving 17 bases between them. This clonotype was seen a handful of times. Its antigen is currently unknown. Noted treatment: roughly 10-day PBMC culture with coronavirus spike peptide pools or control peptides (ViraFEST assay). Cultures of PBMCs, approximately 2 million per well, were set up with approximately 9.6 IU/ml IL-2 and approximately 9.7 ug/ml peptide pools. Study results and limitations: A median of around 90% of reactive clones, in convalescent patients, became evident only post-vaccination.

The receptor was derived from a human donor who had recovered from COVID-19. V and J are TRBV25-1 and TRBJ2-7; possible D gene TRBD2, 5 bases. Specimen: CD4+ T cells from blood, cultured in vitro. CDR3 region: CASSEEGARSSEQYF. CDR3 DNA: TGTGCCAGCAGTGAAGAGGGAGCCCGGTCCAGCGAGCAGTACTTC.